Included here is one T cell receptor (beta chain) sequence, with context. Its antigen is unidentified. An end of the junction does not agree with germline; a read error may underlie this. The data were obtained in a study of PD-1 blockade in classical Hodgkin lymphoma. General study findings and limits: The study found complete responders had baseline diversity similar to newly diagnosed patients. Significant TCR diversity gains by C4D1 occurred in CD4+ but not CD8+ cells.

The protocol was immunoSEQ multiplex PCR, while the TCRdb copy is restricted to in-frame clones and leaves out a portion. The sample carries more than 13,000 clones, roughly 80% recorded once. In germline, CDR1 is MNHEY, CDR2 SMNVEV (reference sequence). The CDR3 sequence is 16 residues long. Exposure to brentuximab vedotin varied, and each patient had relapsed following autologous stem cell transplantation. Complete response, partial response or progressive disease were the best responses. The sequencing here drew on peripheral blood mononuclear cells (PBMCs), taken before the second cycle of nivolumab. This clonotype was obtained from a human donor with classical Hodgkin lymphoma. This chain uses TRBV27 with TRBJ1-2; TRBD1 agrees at 9 bases. The CDR3 DNA is TGTGCCAACAGTCTACAAGGGACAGGGTGGTCGGGTGGCTACACCTTC. Amino acids: CANSLQGTGWSGGYTF.